These T cell receptor beta chains were read from a single sample in a study of blood T cell repertoires in COVID-19. TCRdb's table, derived via immunoSEQ multiplex PCR, lists solely in-frame clones and lacks some. The sample lists 95,000 to 120,000 clones, over 75% occurring once. Sample: peripheral blood. The origin of the receptors is a man aged 50 to 60 with acute or convalescent COVID-19. Both conserved end residues are trimmed from each CDR3.

j_call v_call cdr3_aa
TRBJ1-2 TRBV3-1/TRBV3-2 ASSQQGNYGYT
TRBJ2-1 TRBV5-1 ASSLAAFLQGNEQF
TRBJ1-1 TRBV3-1/TRBV3-2 ASSPIRGNTEAF
TRBJ2-5 TRBV24-1 ATSDLADVETQY
TRBJ2-3 TRBV7-3 ASSLKALHGGGPDTQY
TRBJ1-5 TRBV30 AWSRTGGNQPQH
TRBJ1-2 TRBV6-5 ASTNRANYGYT
TRBJ1-4 TRBV3-1/TRBV3-2 ASSRRQDNEKLF
TRBJ2-2 TRBV7-9 ASSLVRPARTGELF
TRBJ2-2 TRBV3-1/TRBV3-2 ASSPGQGTITGELF
TRBJ2-2 TRBV30 AWRTKQGNTGELF
TRBJ1-2 TRBV7-2 ASSLEDINYGYT